The present T cell receptor (beta chain) was sequenced within a study of siplizumab effects on memory and regulatory T cells. General observations from the study: It seemed that naive T cells were more diverse than memory cells and were major contributors to the alloresponse. Siplizumab cultures yielded proliferating Tregs whose suppressive function was not confirmed.

Details on this clone: The antigen is not known.

With 2 bases removed from V and 3 bases from J, the gap between germline ends came to 10 bases. The CDR3 runs 14 residues. Germline values: CDR1 KGHSH, CDR2 LQKENI. Sequencing was performed with immunoSEQ multiplex PCR; in TCRdb, only in-frame clones are kept and a portion is missing. The data hold some 100,000 clones, with about 95% observed a single time. The material sequenced was Tregs sorted from blood. The V call is TRBV18, the J call TRBJ1-1; D gene uncertain. The clonotype was recovered from a human donor in good health. The CDR3 bases are TGTGCCAGCTCACCATTGGGGAAGGACACTGAAGCTTTCTTT. Protein sequence: CASSPLGKDTEAFF.